This T cell receptor (beta chain) was captured in a study of blood T cells in healthy people across ages. Study-level findings and limits: With unsorted PBMCs, a conclusive comparison of naive versus antigen-experienced cells was not possible.

A second PCR, run for 7 to 11 cycles, used a sample-barcoded 5' primer plus a J-beta primer mix. Each cDNA molecule, via a template-switch adaptor with 12 random nucleotides, was tagged. All samples gave at least 2.5 million CDR3-containing paired-end reads. MiXCR, run by TCRdb on the 5' RACE reads, gives a single entry per CDR3 protein. The sample comprises fewer than 950,000 distinct CDR3 sequences, roughly 35% of which are singletons, and around 13% rests with the top ten. A note on this clonotype: No antigen is known for it.

Whenever a sample was processed, at least 6.5 million PBMCs were isolated. The ends were cut back, 4 bases at V and 3 bases at J, with 9 bases in the middle. The length of the CDR3 is 12 residues. In germline, CDR1 is SQVTM, CDR2 ANQGSEA. The sample was blood. The sequence came from a man aged 18 to 30 in good health. The chain has TRBV29-1 and TRBJ1-1, with D perhaps matching TRBD1 (5 bases). CDR3: CSVARGDTEAFF. CDR3 nucleotides: TGCAGCGTTGCGCGGGGGGACACTGAAGCTTTCTTT.